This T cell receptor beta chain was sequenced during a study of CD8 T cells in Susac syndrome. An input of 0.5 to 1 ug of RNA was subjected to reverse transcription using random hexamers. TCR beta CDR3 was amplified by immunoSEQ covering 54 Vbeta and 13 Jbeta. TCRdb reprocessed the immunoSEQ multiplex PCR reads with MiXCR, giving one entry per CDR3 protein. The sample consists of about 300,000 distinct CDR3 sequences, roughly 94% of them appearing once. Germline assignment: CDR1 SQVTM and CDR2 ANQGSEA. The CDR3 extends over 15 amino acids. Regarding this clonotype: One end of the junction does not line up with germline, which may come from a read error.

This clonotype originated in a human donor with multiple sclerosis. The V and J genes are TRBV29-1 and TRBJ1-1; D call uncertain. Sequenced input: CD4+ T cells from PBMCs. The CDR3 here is CSVETVRVVKTEAFF. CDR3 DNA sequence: TGCAGCGTTGAAACGGTGAGGGTGGTGAAGACTGAAGCTTTCTTT.